The present entry profiles one T cell receptor beta chain with its context. Its antigen is as yet unknown. This entry belongs to a study of T cell responses to AZD1222 COVID-19 vaccine. V shed 1 base and J 7 bases; nucleotides not matched to a gene: 13. The CDR3 is 16 amino acids. Germline V gene lookup returns CDR1 SGHNT and CDR2 YYREEE (reference sequence). General observations from the study: Only five or six people who got AZD1222 tested seropositive at baseline. Sampling captured repertoires only after the peak T cell response. Donors were mostly white British, more females; clonal diversity possibly underestimated.

This table comes from immunoSEQ multiplex PCR, and its TCRdb copy is limited to in-frame clones, with some not included. This table holds roughly 100,000 clones, about 90% found once. This rearrangement joins TRBV5-4 to TRBJ2-5; 7 positions match TRBD2. The source is an adult in good health. The specimen was peripheral blood, collected on day 0 of AZD1222 vaccination. Here the CDR3 DNA reads TGTGCCAGCAGCTTGTTTTTGGCGGGAGCTGGGGTGACCCAGTACTTC. This sequence encodes CASSLFLAGAGVTQYF.